These 3 T cell receptor beta chains were all obtained from the same sample, sequenced in a study of CD8 T cells in Susac syndrome. The authors reverse transcribed roughly 0.5 to 1 ug RNA with random hexamers. TCRdb analysed the immunoSEQ multiplex PCR reads with MiXCR anew, one entry per CDR3 protein. The sample yields about 280,000 distinct CDR3 sequences, around 84% seen once. Material: CD8+ T cells from PBMCs. The source is a human donor with multiple sclerosis.

The chain has TRBV27 and TRBJ2-7; possibly TRBD1 for D (6 bases). V lost 7 bases and J lost 4, with 17 bases in between. The CDR3 is made up of 14 amino acids. CDR1 and CDR2 from the germline V gene are MNHEY and SMNVEV (reference sequence). DNA of the CDR3: TGTGCCAGCAAGGGGGTGGAACAGGCTTACGAGCAGTACTTC. Translated, it gives CASKGVEQAYEQYF.

The genes are TRBV9 and TRBJ2-7; the D is unclear. Between the trimmed V and J ends, which lost 3 bases and 3 bases, there was a span of 16 bases. Germline CDR1 reads SGDLS; CDR2 reads YYNGEE. The CDR3 runs 15 residues. CDR3 amino acids: CASSASQATHYEQYF. The CDR3 DNA reads as TGTGCCAGCAGCGCAAGTCAGGCGACTCACTACGAGCAGTACTTC.

The chain employs TRBV9 and TRBJ2-1; D is possibly TRBD2 (6 bases). Trimming stripped 4 bases from V and 3 bases from J, with 14 bases between. The CDR3 contains 15 residues. CDR1 is SGDLS and CDR2 is YYNGEE in the germline V gene. This CDR3 is CASSPRDSLYNEQFF. Written as DNA, the CDR3 is TGTGCCAGCAGCCCCCGGGACTCCCTCTACAATGAGCAGTTCTTC.